This entry lists 26 T cell receptor beta chains sequenced from one sample in a study of blood T cell repertoires in COVID-19. This table comes from immunoSEQ multiplex PCR, and its TCRdb copy is limited to in-frame clones, with some not included. The sample records a few hundred thousand clones, 75% to 90% being singletons. What was sequenced was PBMCs or T cells enriched from blood (not recorded which). Source of these receptors: a man between 35 and 55 years old who had recovered from COVID-19.

This clone has only a few counts. The gene calls are TRBV24-1 and TRBJ1-2; D unclear. The germline V gene has CDR1 KGHDR and CDR2 SFDVKD. The ends were cut back, 4 bases at V and 3 bases at J, with 8 bases in the middle. CDR3 length: 13 amino acids. CDR3 DNA sequence: TGTGCCACCAGTGAGTCGGTAGACTATGGCTACACCTTC. Its translation: CATSESVDYGYTF.

The sample holds a few counts of this clone. The V and J genes are TRBV3-1 (or the pseudogene TRBV3-2) and TRBJ2-7; 12 positions agree with TRBD1. The CDR3 consists of 17 residues. Germline values: CDR1 LGHDT, CDR2 YNNKEL (reference sequence). V was clipped by 3 bases and J by 2 bases; unmatched bases: 8. CDR3 region: CASSQAGQGAFPYEQYF. DNA of the CDR3: TGTGCCAGCAGCCAGGCGGGACAGGGGGCCTTCCCCTACGAGCAGTACTTC.

The V gene is TRBV18, the J gene TRBJ1-2; no clear D gene. Between the trimmed V and J ends, which lost 3 bases and 6 bases, there was a span of 11 bases. This CDR3 is 13 amino acids long. Germline V gene sequence: CDR1 KGHSH, CDR2 LQKENI. The CDR3 nucleotides are TGTGCCAGCTCACCCAAGGACTTAAATGGCTACACCTTC. Amino acid sequence: CASSPKDLNGYTF.

This clone was recorded once. This chain joins TRBV5-4 and TRBJ1-4; D possibly corresponds to TRBD1 (5 bases). Trimming left V 1 base short and J 8 bases short, with 15 bases between. CDR3 length: 15 residues. Germline CDR1 and CDR2: SGHNT and YYREEE (reference sequence). CDR3 region: CASSLQGPRFEKLFF. DNA for the CDR3: TGTGCCAGCAGCTTGCAGGGCCCCCGCTTCGAAAAACTGTTTTTT. The full variable domain, with the rest looked up from reference TRBV5-4 and TRBJ1-4, is ETGVTQSPTHLIKTRGQQVTLRCSSQSGHNTVSWYQQALGQGPQFIFQYYREEENGRGNFPPRFSGLQFPNYSSELNVNALELDDSALYLCASSLQGPRFEKLFFGSGTQLSVL.

The chain recombines TRBV5-1 with TRBJ2-3, with 7 positions matching TRBD1. Germline V gene data show CDR1 as SGHRS and CDR2 as YFSETQ. The CDR3 is 14 amino acids. V was clipped by 7 bases and J by 4 bases; unmatched bases: 9. Here the CDR3 reads CASVGQLTPDTQYF. The CDR3 coding sequence is TGCGCCAGCGTGGGACAGCTAACCCCAGATACGCAGTATTTT.

About this clone: One end of the junction fails to match germline, which may point to a read error. The chain links TRBV30 to TRBJ2-2; TRBD2 matches 12 bases. CDR3 length equals 13 residues. Germline lookup yields CDR1 GTSNPN and CDR2 SVGIG (reference sequence). CDR3 coding DNA: TGTGCCTGGAGTCCCAGACTAGCGGGGGTGCTGTTTTTT. Protein product: CAWSPRLAGVLFF.

The rearrangement joins TRBV7-2 to TRBJ2-5; D is unclear. This CDR3 spans 13 amino acids. With 4 bases removed from V and 5 bases from J, the gap between germline ends came to 11 bases. Germline assignment: CDR1 SGHTA and CDR2 FQGNSA. As DNA, the CDR3 is TGTGCCAGCAGCTCTTACATGGCCGAGACCCAGTACTTC. It translates to CASSSYMAETQYF.

J is TRBJ1-2 and V is TRBV3-1 (or the pseudogene TRBV3-2); 8 nucleotides match TRBD1. After removal of 2 bases from V and 4 bases from J, the junction contained 6 bases not matched to a gene. Germline assignment: CDR1 LGHDT and CDR2 YNNKEL (reference sequence). The CDR3 has 15 amino acids. The CDR3 DNA is TGTGCCAGCAGCCAATCAGGGGGCGAATCCTATGGCTACACCTTC. It translates to CASSQSGGESYGYTF.

The gene calls are TRBV5-1 and TRBJ2-1, with TRBD2 matching 7 bases. Germline V CDR1 and CDR2: SGHRS, YFSETQ. CDR3 length: 12 amino acids. The ends lost 4 bases at V and 11 bases at J; junction bases unmatched: 6. The DNA of the CDR3 is TGCGCCAGCAGCACGACTAGCCCAAAGCAGTTCTTC. Translating it yields CASSTTSPKQFF. Variable domain in full (rest from reference TRBV5-1 and TRBJ2-1): KAGVTQTPRYLIKTRGQQVTLSCSPISGHRSVSWYQQTPGQGLQFLFEYFSETQRNKGNFPGRFSGRQFSNSRSEMNVSTLELGDSALYLCASSTTSPKQFFGPGTRLTVL.

This clone was detected only once. The chain recombines TRBV29-1 with TRBJ2-7, with D unclear. Germline assignment: CDR1 SQVTM and CDR2 ANQGSEA. This CDR3 is built from 14 residues. Trimming shortened V by 6 bases and J by 0 bases, and 15 bases separated the two germline ends. This CDR3 is CSVPVMRSSYEQYF. The CDR3 DNA follows: TGCAGCGTCCCTGTGATGAGAAGCTCCTACGAGCAGTACTTC.

CDR3 coding DNA: TGTGCCAGCAGCCTTACAGGGGGTCCGACCGGGGAGCTGTTTTTT. This translates into CASSLTGGPTGELFF. The J gene is TRBJ2-2, the V gene TRBV6-5; 8 bases align to TRBD1. CDR1 is MNHEY, CDR2 SVGAGI, per germline. J gave up 5 bases and V 6 bases, and 8 bases lay outside the gene matches. There are 15 residues in the CDR3.

The V gene is TRBV30, the J gene TRBJ2-7; possibly TRBD2 for D (6 bases). Per the germline V gene, CDR1 is GTSNPN and CDR2 is SVGIG (reference sequence). The CDR3 sequence is 14 residues long. V lost 0 bases, J lost 7 bases, and 16 bases lay in between. The CDR3 region has the DNA TGTGCCTGGAGTGTACTGTTAGCGGCGGGGGAGCAGTACTTC. It specifies CAWSVLLAAGEQYF.

J is TRBJ2-1 and V is TRBV10-2, with TRBD2 as a possible D gene (6 bases). Germline CDR1 is WSHSY and CDR2 is SAAADI. This CDR3 spans 18 amino acids. Deletions cut 0 bases from V and 5 bases from J, with 20 bases between. DNA for the CDR3: TGCGCCAGCAGTGAGTCAGCGTATGCTAGCGCCAAAAACAATGAGCAGTTCTTC. Protein: CASSESAYASAKNNEQFF.

This clone occurred a few times. This chain uses TRBV29-1 with TRBJ1-2; 9 bases map to TRBD1. Germline CDR1 SQVTM, CDR2 ANQGSEA. This CDR3 comprises 13 residues. Trimming cost V 3 bases and J 7 bases; bases outside gene matches: 6. CDR3 sequence: CSVDRRDRVGYTF. For the CDR3, the DNA is TGCAGCGTTGATCGTCGGGACAGGGTTGGCTACACCTTC.

This clone showed up just a few times. The chain couples TRBV19 to TRBJ1-1, with 9 nucleotides matching TRBD1. Germline V gene sequence: CDR1 LNHDA, CDR2 SQIVND (reference sequence). The trim removed 6 bases at V and 1 base at J, leaving 3 bases unmatched. CDR3 length: 14 amino acids. CDR3 in amino acids: CASSRQGGNTEAFF. The DNA for the CDR3 is TGTGCCAGTAGCCGACAGGGGGGGAACACTGAAGCTTTCTTT.

The V call is TRBV5-1, the J call TRBJ2-7, with 10 bases that match TRBD2. The CDR3 length is 15 residues. V dropped 4 bases and J dropped 3; count of bases not matched to a gene: 7. CDR1 SGHRS and CDR2 YFSETQ come from the germline V gene. CDR3 protein: CASSPGLAALYEQYF. As DNA, the CDR3 is TGCGCCAGCAGCCCCGGACTAGCGGCCCTCTACGAGCAGTACTTC.

The chain joins TRBV9 to TRBJ1-1; no clear D gene. V was clipped by 1 base and J by 2 bases, with 12 bases between them. There are 15 residues in the CDR3. Germline V gene sequence: CDR1 SGDLS, CDR2 YYNGEE. CDR3 nucleotide sequence: TGTGCCAGCAGCGTAAGAGGCGTTTCAAACACTGAAGCTTTCTTT. This encodes CASSVRGVSNTEAFF.

V is TRBV9 and J is TRBJ1-3, with TRBD1 as a possible D gene (6 bases). Germline V gene sequence: CDR1 SGDLS, CDR2 YYNGEE. V was shortened by 4 bases and J by 3 bases, with 14 bases between the two germline ends. There are 15 residues in the CDR3. CDR3 loop: CASSPKGVDGNTIYF. DNA for the CDR3: TGTGCCAGCAGCCCAAAGGGGGTCGATGGAAACACCATATATTTT. Filled out from reference TRBV9 and TRBJ1-3, the complete variable domain reads DSGVTQTPKHLITATGQRVTLRCSPRSGDLSVYWYQQSLDQGLQFLIQYYNGEERAKGNILERFSAQQFPDLHSELNLSSLELGDSALYFCASSPKGVDGNTIYFGEGSWLTVV.

The chain employs TRBV24-1 and TRBJ2-2; TRBD2 matches 8 bases. Trimming at V came to 3 bases and at J to 9 bases, leaving 8 bases not matched to a gene. The CDR3 runs 15 residues. Looked up from germline, CDR1 is KGHDR and CDR2 is SFDVKD. Here the CDR3 reads CATSDHSGNRWELFF. The CDR3 DNA is TGTGCCACCAGTGATCATAGCGGGAACCGGTGGGAGCTGTTTTTT.

There are a few counts of this clone. The chain is built from TRBV18 and TRBJ2-6; D is possibly TRBD1 (6 bases). This CDR3 region has 14 residues. Trimming pared 5 bases from V and 1 base from J, leaving 6 bases between. Germline V CDR1 and CDR2: KGHSH, LQKENI. CDR3 DNA sequence: TGTGCCAGCTCAACAGGGTCTGGGGCCAACGTCCTGACTTTC. Its protein is CASSTGSGANVLTF.

This clone was seen just once. V and J are TRBV3-1 (or the pseudogene TRBV3-2) and TRBJ2-2; 12 nucleotides align to TRBD2. The CDR3 contains 16 residues. The germline V gene has CDR1 LGHDT and CDR2 YNNKEL (reference sequence). Trimming took 5 bases from V and 5 from J; bases not matched to a gene: 6. CDR3 region: CASSARLAGETGELFF. Here the CDR3 DNA reads TGTGCCAGCAGCGCACGACTAGCGGGAGAAACCGGGGAGCTGTTTTTT.

This chain links TRBV7-9 with TRBJ2-3; TRBD1 matches 9 bases. CDR1 SEHNR and CDR2 FQNEAQ come from the germline V gene (reference sequence). The junction had 13 bases not matched to a gene; V was cut back by 5 bases and J by 7 bases. CDR3 length: 16 residues. CDR3 loop: CASSGDYGQGKYTQYF. In DNA, the CDR3 is TGTGCCAGCAGCGGAGACTATGGACAGGGGAAGTATACGCAGTATTTT.

This chain uses TRBV29-1 with TRBJ2-6, with TRBD1 matching 8 bases. The length of the CDR3 is 16 residues. The ends lost 4 bases at V and 0 bases at J; junction bases unmatched: 5. CDR1 is SQVTM and CDR2 is ANQGSEA in the germline V gene. Here the CDR3 DNA reads TGCAGCGTTGTTGGACAGGGACGCTCTGGGGCCAACGTCCTGACTTTC. Protein sequence: CSVVGQGRSGANVLTF.

This chain joins TRBV18 and TRBJ2-3, with TRBD1 matching over 7 bases. The V segment lost 2 bases and the J segment 5 bases; nucleotides outside the gene matches: 4. The CDR3 spans 14 residues. Germline V gene lookup returns CDR1 KGHSH and CDR2 LQKENI. The CDR3 coding sequence is TGTGCCAGCTCACCAGTAACAGGGGAAGATACGCAGTATTTT. Its protein product is CASSPVTGEDTQYF.

The chain carries TRBV19 and TRBJ2-1; D might be TRBD2 (6 bases). The V end lost 5 bases, the J end lost 1 base, and 9 bases lay between the germline ends. Looked up from germline, CDR1 is LNHDA and CDR2 is SQIVND (reference sequence). CDR3 length equals 14 residues. The DNA of the CDR3 is TGTGCCAGTAGTCTTGGAGGGTCCTACAATGAGCAGTTCTTC. It translates to CASSLGGSYNEQFF.

The chain employs TRBV2 and TRBJ1-4; D is possibly TRBD1 (6 bases). The CDR3 consists of 16 residues. V lost 7 bases and J 2 bases, leaving 17 bases between the germline ends. The germline V gene has CDR1 SNHLY and CDR2 FYNNEI. In DNA, the CDR3 is TGTGCCAGCATATTAGGACAGACAACCACTAATGAAAAACTGTTTTTT. This gives the protein CASILGQTTTNEKLFF.